Below, 20 T cell receptor beta chains from the same sample are listed, as sequenced in a study of blood T cells in healthy people across ages. Alongside a J-beta primer mix, a sample-barcoded 5' primer served in a second PCR lasting roughly 7 to 11 cycles. A single record per CDR3 protein comes from TCRdb applying MiXCR to the 5' RACE reads. The sample holds 660,000 or so distinct CDR3 sequences, 58% seen once. Sequences were obtained from blood. The source of these receptors is a man aged 60-69 years in good health.

V usage is TRBV11-2 and J usage is TRBJ2-4; D assignment may be TRBD1 or TRBD2 (6 bases each). The J call may not be correct, given that the DNA end is closer to TRBJ2-5. The germline gives CDR1 SGHAT, CDR2 FQNNGV. The CDR3 spans 16 residues. The CDR3 region is CASSRRGTVLQETQYF. CDR3 sequence (DNA): TGTGCCAGCAGCCGGAGGGGGACTGTACTCCAAGAGACCCAGTACTTC.

The chain uses TRBV7-2 and TRBJ2-1; D possibly matches TRBD1 or TRBD2 (5 bases each). The J call may be in error: the DNA end matches TRBJ2-7 better. Germline-derived CDR1 and CDR2 are SGHTA and FQGNSA. This CDR3 has 15 residues. The CDR3 DNA follows: TGTGCCAGCAGCATCCGGGGCCTCTCCTACAATGAGCAGTACTTC. It encodes CASSIRGLSYNEQYF.

The J gene is TRBJ2-3, the V gene TRBV5-1; weak D call: TRBD2 (7 bases). CDR1 is SGHRS and CDR2 is YFSETQ in the germline V gene. V was trimmed by 4 bases and J by 4 bases, leaving 13 bases between them. The CDR3 length is 14 residues. The DNA of the CDR3 is TGCGCCAGCAGCGGGGGGGCTAGTGCAGATACGCAGTATTTT. It is translated as CASSGGASADTQYF.

The chain uses TRBV21-1 and TRBJ2-4; the table's D call TRBD1 went unverified against the DNA. Judging by the DNA end, TRBJ2-7 fits better; the J call may be wrong. TRBV21-1 is a documented pseudogene. The CDR3 is made up of 18 amino acids. CDR3 amino acids: CASSSPSPGGVSSYEQYF. The CDR3 DNA sequence: TGTGCCAGCAGCAGCCCTTCTCCAGGCGGCGTTAGCTCCTACGAGCAGTACTTC.

The chain uses TRBV25-1 and TRBJ2-1; the match to TRBD2 covers 9 bases. Germline lookup yields CDR1 MGHDK and CDR2 SYGVNS. Unmatched junction bases numbered 1, after V lost 6 bases and J lost 4 bases. The CDR3 runs to 13 residues. DNA of the CDR3: TGTGCCAGCAGGACTAGCGGATACAATGAGCAGTTCTTC. Translation gives CASRTSGYNEQFF.

The chain couples TRBV20-1 to TRBJ2-1; TRBD2 matches 10 bases. CDR3 length equals 15 residues. Losses at the gene ends were 4 bases for V and 9 bases for J; bases not matched to a gene: 12. Germline V CDR1 and CDR2: DFQATT, SNEGSKA (reference sequence). CDR3 nucleotides: TGCAGTGCTACCAATCTAGCGGGGGTACGGAGTGAGCAGTTCTTC. Translating it yields CSATNLAGVRSEQFF.

CDR3 nucleotides: TGCAGCGGAGACAATTTTAATGGGAATGAGCAGTTCTTC. Amino acid sequence: CSGDNFNGNEQFF. This sequence joins TRBV29-1 and TRBJ2-1; D remains ambiguous. Germline lookup yields CDR1 SQVTM and CDR2 ANQGSEA. This CDR3 has 13 residues. The V end was cut by 7 bases, the J end by 7 bases, with 17 bases between.

This clonotype was counted a single time. The rearrangement joins TRBV2 to TRBJ2-4; D perhaps matches TRBD2 (6 bases). This CDR3 has 14 amino acids. Between the trimmed V and J ends, which lost 6 bases and 3 bases, there was a span of 12 bases. CDR1 is SNHLY, CDR2 FYNNEI, per germline. The CDR3: CASRVEGVKNIQYF. The CDR3 DNA is TGTGCCAGCAGAGTGGAGGGTGTCAAAAACATTCAGTACTTC.

This chain uses TRBV28 with TRBJ2-7; weak D call: TRBD1 (6 bases). Germline lookup yields CDR1 MDHEN and CDR2 SYDVKM. The CDR3 totals 14 residues. V lost 8 bases, J lost 2 bases, and 16 bases lay in between. The CDR3 loop is CASCEGQNTYEQYF. CDR3 bases: TGTGCCAGCTGCGAGGGACAAAATACCTACGAGCAGTACTTC. The complete variable domain, with remaining parts taken from reference TRBV28 and TRBJ2-7, reads DVKVTQSSRYLVKRTGEKVFLECVQDMDHENMFWYRQDPGLGLRLIYFSYDVKMKEKGDIPEGYSVSREKKERFSLILESASTNQTSMYLCASCEGQNTYEQYFGPGTRLTVT.

The chain employs TRBV3-1 and TRBJ2-5, with TRBD2 matching 10 bases. With 1 base clipped from V and 5 bases from J, the junction kept 4 bases outside the gene matches. The germline V gene has CDR1 LGHDT and CDR2 YNNKEL (reference sequence). This CDR3 has 15 amino acids. CDR3 in amino acids: CASSQVVLAGETQYF. CDR3 bases: TGTGCCAGCAGCCAAGTTGTACTAGCGGGGGAGACCCAGTACTTC.

The chain recombines TRBV6-1 with TRBJ1-6; D is ambiguous. Germline CDR1 MNHNS, CDR2 SASEGT. The V end lost 4 bases, the J end lost 5 bases, and 3 bases lay between the germline ends. This CDR3 comprises 12 residues. The CDR3 DNA follows: TGTGCCAGCAGTGGGGATAATTCACCCCTCCACTTT. The encoded protein is CASSGDNSPLHF.

This clonotype was seen more than once but under ten times. This chain joins TRBV2 and TRBJ2-4; D is uncertain. The germline CDR1 and CDR2 sequences are SNHLY and FYNNEI. The length of the CDR3 is 13 residues. The V end was cut by 2 bases, the J end by 7 bases, with 9 bases between. The CDR3 DNA follows: TGTGCCAGCAGTGAATCCCGGTGGAACATTCAGTACTTC. This gives the protein CASSESRWNIQYF.

This chain joins TRBV13 and TRBJ2-1; D not certain. The J call is doubtful: the DNA matches TRBJ2-7 better. From germline, CDR1 is PRHDT and CDR2 FYEKMQ (reference sequence). The CDR3 consists of 12 residues. CDR3 protein: CATSSSYNEQYF. The CDR3 DNA reads TGTGCCACCTCTTCAAGTTACAATGAGCAGTACTTC.

This rearrangement joins TRBV10-3 to TRBJ2-1, with TRBD1 matching 10 bases. This CDR3 is built from 15 residues. The trim removed 7 bases at V and 1 base at J, leaving 4 bases unmatched. Germline V lookup: CDR1 ENHRY, CDR2 SYGVKD. CDR3 amino acids: CAITPGQGSYNEQFF. The CDR3 nucleotides read TGTGCCATCACCCCGGGACAGGGGTCCTACAATGAGCAGTTCTTC.

This chain connects TRBV7-2 to TRBJ2-5, with 8 nucleotides matching TRBD2. From germline, CDR1 is SGHTA and CDR2 FQGNSA. The J segment lost 5 bases and the V segment lost 3 bases, leaving 8 bases of the junction unmatched. The CDR3 length is 15 residues. The CDR3 bases are TGTGCCAGCAGCTTGAACGGGGGGGCCGAGGAGACCCAGTACTTC. Amino acid sequence: CASSLNGGAEETQYF. The full variable domain, rest sourced from reference TRBV7-2 and TRBJ2-5, is GAGVSQSPSNKVTEKGKDVELRCDPISGHTALYWYRQSLGQGLEFLIYFQGNSAPDKSGLPSDRFSAERTGGSVSTLTIQRTQQEDSAVYLCASSLNGGAEETQYFGPGTRLLVL.

This sequence joins TRBV20-1 and TRBJ2-1; no clear D. V lost 5 bases, J lost 5 bases, and 13 bases lay in between. In germline, CDR1 is DFQATT, CDR2 SNEGSKA (reference sequence). This CDR3 has 13 residues. CDR3 loop: CSARASQNNEQFF. CDR3 nucleotide sequence: TGCAGTGCTCGGGCCTCCCAGAACAATGAGCAGTTCTTC.

CDR3: CASSSERDTEAFF. The CDR3, as DNA: TGTGCCAGCAGCAGCGAGCGGGACACTGAAGCTTTCTTT. The rearrangement joins TRBV6-4 to TRBJ1-1; unclear D gene. Looked up from germline, CDR1 is MRHNA and CDR2 is SNTAGT. The CDR3 is 13 residues long. V lost 6 bases and J lost 3, with 11 bases in between.

The V and J genes are TRBV29-1 and TRBJ2-5, with D possibly being TRBD1 or TRBD2 (5 bases each). The V end was cut by 6 bases, the J end by 2 bases, with 16 bases between. Per germline, CDR1 SQVTM and CDR2 ANQGSEA. The CDR3 consists of 14 residues. The CDR3 spells CSVDWGMGQETQYF. CDR3 nucleotide sequence: TGCAGCGTGGATTGGGGGATGGGGCAAGAGACCCAGTACTTC.

The rearrangement uses TRBV18 and TRBJ1-6, with TRBD1 identical over 8 bases. The germline gives CDR1 KGHSH, CDR2 LQKENI. This CDR3 spans 15 amino acids. V dropped 0 bases and J dropped 10; count of bases not matched to a gene: 5. CDR3 DNA sequence: TGTGCCAGCTCACCACCGGCCAGGGGGCGATCACCCCTCCACTTT. It specifies CASSPPARGRSPLHF.

The V call is TRBV6-5, the J call TRBJ2-3; the D gene is possibly TRBD2 (5 bases). The germline CDR1 and CDR2 sequences are MNHEY and SVGAGI. CDR3 length equals 14 residues. The ends were cut back, 4 bases at V and 4 bases at J, with 12 bases in the middle. The CDR3 here is CASSLRPGADTQYF. CDR3 DNA: TGTGCCAGCAGTTTGCGTCCCGGGGCAGATACGCAGTATTTT.